Reported below is one TCR beta chain. Its target is not known. This specimen comes from a study of CD8 T cells in Susac syndrome. Background on the study: The sequenced Susac syndrome patients included five or six who had clinically active disease and 8 or 9 who were in remission. Susac syndrome patients were untreated, on corticosteroids with some adding intravenous immunoglobulin, or on intravenous immunoglobulin only. Study observations and caveats: The total CD8+ repertoires contained roughly 15 Susac-specific public clones, and the CD8+ TEMRA repertoires contained about 5.

From germline, CDR1 is KGHSH and CDR2 LQKENI. The CDR3 sequence is 15 residues long. V lost 1 base, J lost 7 bases, and 14 bases lay in between. Random-hexamer reverse transcription was applied to about 0.45 to 1 ug RNA. MiXCR, run by TCRdb on the immunoSEQ multiplex PCR reads, gives a single entry per CDR3 protein. The sample records some 200,000 distinct CDR3 sequences, around 93% being singletons. All included Susac syndrome patients satisfied recently defined diagnostic criteria for definite or probable disease. The sequencing input was CD8+ T cells from PBMCs. The chain links TRBV18 to TRBJ2-1; D gene ambiguous. This sequence was found in a human donor with Susac syndrome. CDR3: CASSPLNLGGNEQFF. CDR3 bases: TGTGCCAGCTCACCACTCAATTTAGGTGGGAATGAGCAGTTCTTC. Full variable domain (missing parts from reference TRBV18 and TRBJ2-1): NAGVMQNPRHLVRRRGQEARLRCSPMKGHSHVYWYRQLPEEGLKFMVYLQKENIIDESGMPKERFSAEFPKEGPSILRIQQVVRGDSAAYFCASSPLNLGGNEQFFGPGTRLTVL.